The 16 T cell receptor beta chains presented below share a single source sample, sequenced in a study of T cells in Graves' hyperthyroidism and ophthalmopathy. From RNA transcripts, TCR beta CDR3 regions were amplified. An initial round of RT-PCR targeting the TCR CDR3 relied on the HTBI primer set. MiXCR, applied by TCRdb to the multiplex PCR reads, yields one record per CDR3 protein. This table holds 340,000 or so distinct CDR3 sequences, about 21% found once. Material: blood. The receptors originated from a woman in her forties or fifties with Graves' hyperthyroidism.

The sample holds many counts of this clonotype. This chain uses TRBV20-1 with TRBJ2-7, with TRBD2 matching 8 bases. The CDR3 extends over 14 amino acids. The V segment lost 8 bases and the J segment 2 bases; nucleotides outside the gene matches: 11. Germline-derived CDR1 and CDR2 are DFQATT and SNEGSKA (reference sequence). In DNA form, the CDR3 reads TGCAGTTCTCGACTTACGCGGGGGGCCTACGAGCAGTACTTC. It yields the protein CSSRLTRGAYEQYF.

The sample holds many counts of this clonotype. The CDR3 is CASSLSTSPTTSGNTIYF. The CDR3 DNA reads TGTGCCAGCAGCCTATCCACATCCCCGACGACCTCTGGAAACACCATATATTTT. The chain combines TRBV12-3 or TRBV12-4 with TRBJ1-3; D gene unclear. CDR3 length: 18 residues. V lost 6 bases, J lost 0 bases, and 21 bases lay in between.

The chain has TRBV4-1 and TRBJ2-1, with unresolved D. Germline V gives CDR1 MGHRA, CDR2 YSYEKL. V was pared by 1 base and J by 9 bases, with 13 bases between. CDR3 length: 14 amino acids. The CDR3 loop is CASSQGVVSVEQFF. As DNA, the CDR3 is TGCGCCAGCAGCCAAGGCGTAGTATCCGTTGAGCAGTTCTTC.

A word on this clonotype: A read error may explain this, as a much larger clone is one base away. This sequence joins TRBV12-3 or TRBV12-4 and TRBJ2-1; TRBD1 matches 12 bases. CDR3 length: 15 amino acids. CDR3 sequence (DNA): TGTGCCAGCGGTTTAGGGGGACAGGGGGCCAATGAGCAGTTCTTC. Translating it yields CASGLGGQGANEQFF.

The chain employs TRBV4-1 and TRBJ2-1; 11 nucleotides match TRBD2. V gave up 0 bases and J gave up 0 bases; unmatched junction bases: 7. The length of the CDR3 is 19 residues. Germline V lookup: CDR1 MGHRA, CDR2 YSYEKL. The CDR3 nucleotides are TGCGCCAGCAGCCAAGAACTAGCGGGAGCCTCTAGCTCCTACAATGAGCAGTTCTTC. Its protein is CASSQELAGASSSYNEQFF.

This clonotype was observed at least ten times. This sequence joins TRBV20-1 and TRBJ1-5; the match to TRBD1 covers 12 bases. From germline, CDR1 is DFQATT and CDR2 SNEGSKA (reference sequence). V lost 6 bases to trimming and J lost 6 bases; unmatched junction nucleotides: 3. The CDR3 extends over 13 amino acids. CDR3 in DNA: TGCAGTGCCCGGGACAGGGGGCTTCAGCCCCAGCATTTT. As protein: CSARDRGLQPQHF.

Many counts were recorded for this clonotype. The chain employs TRBV11-2 and TRBJ2-7; perhaps TRBD1 as D (5 bases). V was pared by 2 bases and J by 3 bases, with 11 bases between. The germline CDR1 and CDR2 sequences are SGHAT and FQNNGV. The CDR3 extends over 14 amino acids. CDR3 region: CASSLTDSLYEQYF. As DNA, the CDR3 is TGTGCCAGCAGCTTAACCGACAGCCTCTACGAGCAGTACTTC.

At least ten counts were recorded for this clonotype. The rearrangement links TRBV12-3 or TRBV12-4 to TRBJ2-1, with TRBD1 matching 8 bases. The J segment lost 6 bases and the V segment lost 6 bases, leaving 10 bases of the junction unmatched. The CDR3 runs 15 residues. The CDR3 coding sequence is TGTGCCAGCAGCAGGACAGGGCGAGGGCCCAATGAGCAGTTCTTC. It is translated as CASSRTGRGPNEQFF.

This clonotype was counted at least ten times. CDR3 DNA sequence: TGTGCCAGCAGCGTAGGGGCAGGGGGTAATTCACCCCTCCACTTT. Translating gives CASSVGAGGNSPLHF. This rearrangement joins TRBV9 to TRBJ1-6; 7 bases line up with TRBD1. Germline V lookup: CDR1 SGDLS, CDR2 YYNGEE. The CDR3 consists of 15 residues. Trimming cost V 0 bases and J 6 bases; bases outside gene matches: 3.

The gene calls are TRBV29-1 and TRBJ2-2; 8 bases map to TRBD1. This CDR3 has 12 amino acids. Germline V gene data show CDR1 as SQVTM and CDR2 as ANQGSEA. V gave up 7 bases and J gave up 5 bases; unmatched junction bases: 3. The CDR3 nucleotides are TGCAGCGGCGGACAGGGAACCGGGGAGCTGTTTTTT. It encodes CSGGQGTGELFF.

The gene calls are TRBV28 and TRBJ2-1, with D possibly being TRBD1 or TRBD2 (6 bases each). This CDR3 region has 14 residues. Germline CDR1 is MDHEN and CDR2 is SYDVKM. Trimming left V 6 bases short and J 7 bases short, with 16 bases between. DNA of the CDR3: TGTGCCAGCAGCCAATACCGGGGGCTGAATGAGCAGTTCTTC. As protein: CASSQYRGLNEQFF.

This clonotype came up a few times. The rearrangement links TRBV27 to TRBJ2-2; TRBD1 or TRBD2 may be the D gene (5 bases each). The CDR3 consists of 16 residues. In germline, CDR1 is MNHEY, CDR2 SMNVEV (reference sequence). V was pared by 1 base and J by 4 bases, with 13 bases between. Here the CDR3 reads CASSLYRPGSTGELFF. The CDR3 DNA follows: TGTGCCAGCAGTTTATATCGTCCAGGGAGCACCGGGGAGCTGTTTTTT.

Comments on this clonotype: A single base separates this from a much larger clone, so it may be a read error. V gene TRBV10-3 combines with J gene TRBJ2-7, with D possibly called TRBD1 or TRBD2 (5 bases each). In germline, CDR1 is ENHRY, CDR2 SYGVKD. The CDR3 contains 13 residues. The CDR3 coding sequence is TGTGCCATCAGGGGACCAGCGTTCTACGAGCGGTACTTC. Translated: CAIRGPAFYERYF.

This clonotype showed up many times. The rearrangement links TRBV2 to TRBJ1-6; 7 bases are a match to TRBD1. CDR1 SNHLY and CDR2 FYNNEI come from the germline V gene. The CDR3 consists of 14 residues. The J segment lost 10 bases and the V segment lost 7 bases, leaving 10 bases of the junction unmatched. CDR3 bases: TGTGCCAGCACCCTCCTACAGGGGAAGTCACCCCTCCACTTT. Residues: CASTLLQGKSPLHF.

This clonotype has a count of ten or more. CDR3 in DNA: TGTGCCAGCAGGCAACTAGCGGGAGGGGGGGATGAGCAGTTCTTC. This sequence encodes CASRQLAGGGDEQFF. This chain joins TRBV7-9 and TRBJ2-1; 13 bases align to TRBD2. The length of the CDR3 is 15 residues. The junction had 7 bases not matched to a gene; V was cut back by 6 bases and J by 8 bases. Germline V CDR1 and CDR2: SEHNR, FQNEAQ (reference sequence).

This clonotype was observed many times. The J gene is TRBJ1-1, the V gene TRBV6-1; TRBD1 matches at 7 bases. CDR3 length: 13 amino acids. Per the germline V gene, CDR1 is MNHNS and CDR2 is SASEGT. Germline trimming cut 7 bases from V and 1 base from J; bases unmatched to any gene: 3. The CDR3 reads CASTQGGNTEAFF. The DNA for the CDR3 is TGTGCCAGCACCCAGGGGGGGAACACTGAAGCTTTCTTT.